Following are 15 T cell receptor beta chains from one sample sequenced in a study of cytomegalovirus exposure and HLA in healthy donors (dated 2017 in TCRdb). The receptor library was made with the immunoSEQ multiplex PCR assay. For the multiplex PCR, a mixture combining 60 forward primers for TCR Vbeta segments and 13 reverse primers for TCR Jbeta segments was used. TCRdb re-hosts the immuneACCESS table, in-frame sequences only. Its copies lack some clones; in the studies checked, an unresolved V gene accounts for under half of them, and the cause for the rest is not known. Across this sample there are 200,000 to 250,000 clones, with approximately 80% seen only once. The ten largest clones take up around 8% of the sample. The sequencing input was PBMCs. The origin of the receptors is a woman aged 55 to 70 in good health and CMV-seropositive.

The chain is built from TRBV5-1 and TRBJ1-1; 8 bases match TRBD1. V was pared by 4 bases and J by 3 bases, with 14 bases of the junction left unmatched. This CDR3 has 17 residues. The germline V gene encodes CDR1 SGHRS and CDR2 YFSETQ. The CDR3 loop is CASSATGGISRDTEAFF. CDR3 DNA sequence: TGCGCCAGCAGCGCCACAGGGGGAATCTCAAGGGACACTGAAGCTTTCTTT.

The CDR3 DNA is TGCGCCAGCAGCGCAACAGTAGGAGGAAACACCATATATTTT. Translated: CASSATVGGNTIYF. The chain employs TRBV5-1 and TRBJ1-3, with no clear D. This CDR3 is built from 14 residues. Germline V gene data show CDR1 as SGHRS and CDR2 as YFSETQ. V lost 4 bases to trimming and J lost 4 bases, with 12 bases between them. The entire variable domain, with the rest obtained from reference TRBV5-1 and TRBJ1-3, is as follows: KAGVTQTPRYLIKTRGQQVTLSCSPISGHRSVSWYQQTPGQGLQFLFEYFSETQRNKGNFPGRFSGRQFSNSRSEMNVSTLELGDSALYLCASSATVGGNTIYFGEGSWLTVV.

The chain has TRBV19 and TRBJ1-2; D is possibly TRBD1 (5 bases). CDR1 is LNHDA and CDR2 is SQIVND in the germline V gene (reference sequence). Trimming left V 6 bases short and J 4 bases short, with 15 bases between. This CDR3 has 14 amino acids. The CDR3 is CASSPPREGYGYTF. DNA of the CDR3: TGTGCCAGTAGCCCCCCCAGGGAGGGCTATGGCTACACCTTC.

This clone appeared a few times. The rearrangement joins TRBV6-5 to TRBJ2-1; 8 bases fit TRBD2. The CDR3 loop spans 15 amino acids. The V and J ends lost 5 bases and 7 bases, in that order; junction bases with no gene match: 10. The germline V gene has CDR1 MNHEY and CDR2 SVGAGI. CDR3 region: CASSQLADGWNEQFF. Here the CDR3 DNA reads TGTGCCAGCAGTCAACTAGCGGACGGATGGAATGAGCAGTTCTTC.

This clone was counted once. The chain links TRBV5-1 to TRBJ2-2, with 7 bases identical to TRBD1. V lost 4 bases, J lost 2 bases, and 5 bases stayed unmatched. Per germline, CDR1 SGHRS and CDR2 YFSETQ. This CDR3 is 15 amino acids long. CDR3 residues: CASSPDRPNTGELFF. CDR3 DNA sequence: TGCGCCAGCAGCCCGGACAGGCCTAACACCGGGGAGCTGTTTTTT.

The chain combines TRBV29-1 with TRBJ1-1; D gene ambiguous. V was clipped by 7 bases and J by 1 base, with 10 bases between them. CDR3 length: 12 residues. From germline, CDR1 is SQVTM and CDR2 ANQGSEA. For the CDR3, the DNA is TGCAGCGGAGTGACGGGGAACACTGAAGCTTTCTTT. Protein sequence: CSGVTGNTEAFF.

The gene calls are TRBV6-4 and TRBJ2-7, with TRBD2 matching 9 bases. The CDR3 consists of 15 residues. The J segment lost 5 bases and the V segment lost 2 bases, leaving 7 bases of the junction unmatched. Germline V lookup: CDR1 MRHNA, CDR2 SNTAGT. Here the CDR3 DNA reads TGTGCCAGCAGTGACCCGGGCGGGAGGGCCCACGAGCAGTACTTC. This encodes CASSDPGGRAHEQYF.

This clone was detected once. The DNA of the CDR3 is TGCGCCAGCAGCTTGGGCAGGGACTACGAGCAGTACTTC. Its protein product is CASSLGRDYEQYF. V is TRBV5-1 and J is TRBJ2-7, with D possibly matching TRBD1 (5 bases). Germline V lookup: CDR1 SGHRS, CDR2 YFSETQ. Trimming removed 0 bases at V and 3 bases at J, with 7 bases between. The CDR3 consists of 13 residues.

This clone showed up just once. V usage is TRBV7-9 and J usage is TRBJ2-1; 7 bases fit TRBD1. J gave up 5 bases and V 1 base, and 5 bases lay outside the gene matches. Germline V gene data show CDR1 as SEHNR and CDR2 as FQNEAQ (reference sequence). This CDR3 region has 15 residues. CDR3 amino acids: CASSLVLGQDNEQFF. As DNA, the CDR3 is TGTGCCAGCAGCTTAGTTCTCGGACAGGACAATGAGCAGTTCTTC.

This clone was found once. The CDR3 reads CASSYSPYLYNEQFF. The CDR3 nucleotides read TGTGCCAGCAGTTACTCGCCCTATCTCTACAATGAGCAGTTCTTC. This chain links TRBV6-5 with TRBJ2-1; D unresolved. The V gene lost 0 bases and the J gene lost 3 bases, with 9 bases spanning the gap. Germline V lookup: CDR1 MNHEY, CDR2 SVGAGI. The CDR3 runs 15 residues.

The chain combines TRBV29-1 with TRBJ1-3; possible D gene TRBD1, 5 bases. This CDR3 has 15 amino acids. The germline V gene encodes CDR1 SQVTM and CDR2 ANQGSEA. V was trimmed by 5 bases and J by 4 bases, leaving 18 bases between them. CDR3 DNA sequence: TGCAGCGTTCTCTTCCTGGGGGGATCGGGAAACACCATATATTTT. Protein product: CSVLFLGGSGNTIYF.

The V and J genes are TRBV29-1 and TRBJ2-3; D may be TRBD1 (5 bases). The germline V gene has CDR1 SQVTM and CDR2 ANQGSEA. The CDR3 is 15 residues long. V gave up 4 bases and J gave up 0 bases, with 14 bases separating them. This CDR3 is CSVVAGHYSTDTQYF. The CDR3 nucleotides are TGCAGCGTTGTGGCCGGACACTATAGCACAGATACGCAGTATTTT.

A few counts support this clone. The chain employs TRBV18 and TRBJ2-7, with 7 bases identical to TRBD2. Per germline, CDR1 KGHSH and CDR2 LQKENI. Trimming removed 3 bases from V and 0 bases from J; junction bases left unmatched: 5. The CDR3 totals 15 residues. The CDR3 sequence is CASSPPAGNSYEQYF. In nucleotides, the CDR3 is TGTGCCAGCTCACCCCCAGCGGGAAACTCCTACGAGCAGTACTTC.

This clone was found once. The chain links TRBV2 to TRBJ2-7; TRBD2 is a possible D gene (7 bases). CDR1 is SNHLY, CDR2 FYNNEI, per germline. The CDR3 consists of 15 residues. V shed 4 bases and J shed 2 bases, with 15 bases lying between them. CDR3 residues: CASSGRGANPYEQYF. CDR3 DNA sequence: TGTGCCAGCAGTGGACGGGGGGCGAACCCCTACGAGCAGTACTTC.

This clone showed up just a few times. The genes are TRBV18 and TRBJ2-2, with 11 positions matching TRBD1. Germline values: CDR1 KGHSH, CDR2 LQKENI. The CDR3 contains 16 residues. J was trimmed by 7 bases and V by 1 base; bases with no gene match: 5. CDR3 amino acids: CASSPLPGQGDGELFF. CDR3 nucleotide sequence: TGTGCCAGCTCACCACTTCCGGGACAGGGGGACGGGGAGCTGTTTTTT.